The present entry profiles one T cell receptor (beta chain) with its context. The target antigen is unknown. TCRdb reprocessed the reads with MiXCR, giving one entry per CDR3 protein. The sample holds 400,000 or so distinct CDR3 sequences, around 32% seen once. The source of the sample is a study of T cell repertoires in cytomegalovirus infection. Study information: Both a matching HLA type and CMV infection were indicated by public TCR beta signatures. Points from the study as a whole: The cumulative frequency of public TCR beta families identified carriers of CMV plus the relevant HLA. CMV-specific TCR beta clonotypes restricted by HLA-C were the ones dominating the ex vivo response.

This clonotype was obtained from a human donor in good health (CMV status not recorded). Some clones in this sample may be carry-over from other donors' samples. The sequenced sample was PBMCs.

CDR3: CSAMDRVALGRANVLTF. The CDR3 DNA sequence: TGCAGTGCTATGGACAGGGTAGCTCTGGGTCGGGCCAACGTCCTGACTTTC. The chain recombines TRBV20-1 with TRBJ2-6; 8 positions match TRBD1. Germline lookup yields CDR1 DFQATT and CDR2 SNEGSKA (reference sequence). V was pared by 4 bases and J by 5 bases, with 13 bases of the junction left unmatched. CDR3 length: 17 amino acids.